These T cell receptor beta chains were read from a single sample in a study of blood T cell repertoires in COVID-19. The data were produced by immunoSEQ multiplex PCR, yet TCRdb's version contains in-frame clones alone and is incomplete. The sample has around 200,000 clones, 86% seen once. Sequencing input: peripheral blood. These receptors came from an elderly woman in a cohort sampled during active or convalescent COVID-19. The CDR3 runs from the conserved cysteine through the conserved F or W. D genes are given only for firm matches. Only some rows state a clone size, as once, few, many or a class for expanded clones.

j_call: TRBJ1-2; v_call: TRBV19; d_call: NA; clone_size: NA; cdr3_aa: CASRETGTNYGYTF; cdr3_nt: TGTGCCAGTAGAGAAACAGGGACGAACTATGGCTACACCTTC
j_call: TRBJ2-1; v_call: TRBV5-1; d_call: TRBD1; clone_size: NA; cdr3_aa: CASSRGQEAENEQFF; cdr3_nt: TGCGCCAGCAGCCGCGGACAGGAGGCGGAGAATGAGCAGTTCTTC
j_call: TRBJ1-6; v_call: TRBV9; d_call: TRBD1; clone_size: NA; cdr3_aa: CASSELGQGNSPLHF; cdr3_nt: TGTGCCAGCAGCGAATTGGGACAGGGGAATTCACCCCTCCACTTT
j_call: TRBJ2-2; v_call: TRBV10-3; d_call: NA; clone_size: NA; cdr3_aa: CAISDYKNTGELFF; cdr3_nt: TGTGCCATCAGTGATTACAAGAACACCGGGGAGCTGTTTTTT
j_call: TRBJ1-2; v_call: TRBV7-2; d_call: TRBD1; clone_size: NA; cdr3_aa: CASSHRDRGTKYNYGYTF; cdr3_nt: TGTGCCAGCAGCCATCGGGACAGGGGTACCAAATACAACTATGGCTACACCTTC
j_call: TRBJ2-3; v_call: TRBV30; d_call: TRBD2; clone_size: NA; cdr3_aa: CAWSASSGDTQYF; cdr3_nt: TGTGCCTGGAGTGCCTCTAGCGGCGATACGCAGTATTTT
j_call: TRBJ2-5; v_call: TRBV7-6; d_call: TRBD2; clone_size: once; cdr3_aa: CASSPGTSGNQETQYF; cdr3_nt: TGTGCCAGCAGCCCAGGGACTAGCGGGAACCAAGAGACCCAGTACTTC
j_call: TRBJ1-4; v_call: TRBV6-5; d_call: NA; clone_size: NA; cdr3_aa: CASRLDSLNEKLFF; cdr3_nt: TGTGCCAGCCGTCTAGACAGCCTTAATGAAAAACTGTTTTTT
j_call: TRBJ2-3; v_call: TRBV10-3; d_call: NA; clone_size: NA; cdr3_aa: CAISHAGGPTDTQYF; cdr3_nt: TGTGCCATCAGCCACGCTGGCGGCCCCACAGATACGCAGTATTTT
j_call: TRBJ2-2; v_call: TRBV29-1; d_call: NA; clone_size: NA; cdr3_aa: CSATGTTNTGELFF; cdr3_nt: TGCAGCGCAACAGGGACCACGAACACCGGGGAGCTGTTTTTT
j_call: TRBJ2-2; v_call: TRBV10-1; d_call: NA; clone_size: NA; cdr3_aa: CASSEAPSNAGELFF; cdr3_nt: TGCGCCAGCAGTGAGGCCCCTAGCAATGCCGGGGAGCTGTTTTTT
j_call: TRBJ2-7; v_call: TRBV27; d_call: TRBD1; clone_size: few; cdr3_aa: CASSPQGVGEQYF; cdr3_nt: TGTGCCAGCAGTCCGCAGGGGGTGGGCGAGCAGTACTTC
j_call: TRBJ2-2; v_call: TRBV7-2; d_call: TRBD2; clone_size: NA; cdr3_aa: CASSLSGGTGELFF; cdr3_nt: TGTGCCAGCAGCTTATCGGGGGGCACCGGGGAGCTGTTTTTT
j_call: TRBJ2-5; v_call: TRBV5-1; d_call: TRBD1; clone_size: NA; cdr3_aa: CASSFDSLQGAGETQYF; cdr3_nt: TGCGCCAGCAGCTTCGACAGCTTACAGGGGGCAGGGGAGACCCAGTACTTC
j_call: TRBJ2-1; v_call: TRBV6-6; d_call: TRBD2; clone_size: NA; cdr3_aa: CASSPGTSGRMYNEQFF; cdr3_nt: TGTGCCAGCAGTCCCGGGACTAGCGGGAGAATGTACAATGAGCAGTTCTTC
j_call: TRBJ2-7; v_call: TRBV11-3; d_call: NA; clone_size: many; cdr3_aa: CASSFGYRGITYEQYF; cdr3_nt: TGTGCCAGCAGCTTTGGCTACCGGGGGATCACCTACGAGCAGTACTTC
j_call: TRBJ1-5; v_call: TRBV24-1; d_call: TRBD1; clone_size: NA; cdr3_aa: CATSDPAGGGANQPQHF; cdr3_nt: TGTGCCACCAGTGACCCTGCAGGGGGCGGGGCGAATCAGCCCCAGCATTTT
j_call: TRBJ1-1; v_call: TRBV10-3; d_call: TRBD1; clone_size: NA; cdr3_aa: CAISESGGAGTEAFF; cdr3_nt: TGTGCCATCAGTGAGTCAGGGGGCGCGGGCACTGAAGCTTTCTTT
j_call: TRBJ1-1; v_call: TRBV7-2; d_call: NA; clone_size: NA; cdr3_aa: CASSQYVDKEAFF; cdr3_nt: TGTGCCAGCAGCCAGTACGTCGACAAAGAAGCTTTCTTT
j_call: TRBJ2-7; v_call: TRBV2; d_call: TRBD2; clone_size: NA; cdr3_aa: CASSAGLAGDEQYF; cdr3_nt: TGTGCCAGCAGTGCGGGACTAGCGGGGGACGAGCAGTACTTC
j_call: TRBJ1-1; v_call: TRBV7-9; d_call: NA; clone_size: NA; cdr3_aa: CASSSRRGMNTEAFF; cdr3_nt: TGTGCCAGCAGCTCGCGAAGAGGGATGAACACTGAAGCTTTCTTT
j_call: TRBJ2-2; v_call: TRBV5-1; d_call: NA; clone_size: NA; cdr3_aa: CASRIQSETSGELFF; cdr3_nt: TGCGCCAGCCGTATCCAGTCGGAGACTAGCGGGGAGCTGTTTTTT
j_call: TRBJ2-3; v_call: TRBV6-5; d_call: NA; clone_size: once; cdr3_aa: CATGVTSGTDTQYF; cdr3_nt: TGTGCCACAGGGGTCACCTCTGGCACAGATACGCAGTATTTT